Listed below are T cell receptor beta chains from one sample, sequenced in a study of T cell responses to AZD1222 COVID-19 vaccine. Using immunoSEQ multiplex PCR, the repertoire was profiled, and TCRdb retains in-frame clones only, with some absent. Found here are under 130,000 clones, roughly 90% of them singletons; the top ten hold approximately 1.2%. This specimen consisted of peripheral blood, obtained on day 0 of AZD1222 vaccination. These TCRs come from an adult in good health. Each CDR3 is given with its conserved first and last residue. Each record gives: J gene, D gene, CDR3 length, clone size, V gene, CDR3 protein, CDR3 DNA. D genes are given only for firm matches. Rows may omit the clone size; those that give it use once, few, many or a size class.

j_gene: TRBJ1-5
d_gene: NA
len: 14
abundance: NA
v_gene: TRBV6-5
CDR3aa: CASSTGYSNQPQHF
CDR3nt: TGTGCCAGCAGCACAGGTTATAGCAATCAGCCCCAGCATTTT

j_gene: TRBJ1-6
d_gene: TRBD1
len: 15
abundance: once
v_gene: TRBV19
CDR3aa: CASSRSTGSDLVLHF
CDR3nt: TGTGCCAGTAGTAGATCGACAGGGTCCGACCTTGTCCTCCACTTT

j_gene: TRBJ2-7
d_gene: TRBD1
len: 15
abundance: NA
v_gene: TRBV7-6
CDR3aa: CASSLGSGQGYEQYF
CDR3nt: TGTGCCAGCAGCTTAGGTTCGGGACAGGGCTACGAGCAGTACTTC

j_gene: TRBJ1-4
d_gene: NA
len: 15
abundance: NA
v_gene: TRBV27
CDR3aa: CASSFRRSTNEKLFF
CDR3nt: TGTGCCAGCAGTTTCCGAAGATCAACTAATGAAAAACTGTTTTTT

j_gene: TRBJ1-1
d_gene: NA
len: 11
abundance: NA
v_gene: TRBV20-1
CDR3aa: CSARENTEAFF
CDR3nt: TGCAGTGCCAGGGAGAACACTGAAGCTTTCTTT

j_gene: TRBJ2-6
d_gene: NA
len: 14
abundance: NA
v_gene: TRBV2
CDR3aa: CAAARVSGANVLTF
CDR3nt: TGTGCCGCCGCGAGGGTTTCTGGGGCCAACGTCCTGACTTTC

j_gene: TRBJ1-2
d_gene: NA
len: 11
abundance: NA
v_gene: TRBV5-6
CDR3aa: CASSLGDSYTF
CDR3nt: TGTGCCAGCAGCTTGGGTGACAGCTACACCTTC

j_gene: TRBJ1-5
d_gene: TRBD1
len: 18
abundance: NA
v_gene: TRBV18
CDR3aa: CASSPAQSGTGYNQPQHF
CDR3nt: TGTGCCAGCTCACCTGCGCAGTCCGGGACAGGTTACAATCAGCCCCAGCATTTT

j_gene: TRBJ2-7
d_gene: TRBD1
len: 15
abundance: NA
v_gene: TRBV2
CDR3aa: CASRGTGGRSYEQYF
CDR3nt: TGTGCCAGCAGAGGGACAGGGGGCAGGTCGTACGAGCAGTACTTC

j_gene: TRBJ1-4
d_gene: NA
len: 14
abundance: NA
v_gene: TRBV29-1
CDR3aa: CSVETQATNEKLFF
CDR3nt: TGCAGCGTTGAAACCCAGGCAACTAATGAAAAACTGTTTTTT

j_gene: TRBJ1-1
d_gene: NA
len: 13
abundance: NA
v_gene: TRBV5-5
CDR3aa: CASRAYMNTEAFF
CDR3nt: TGTGCCAGCAGGGCGTATATGAACACTGAAGCTTTCTTT

j_gene: TRBJ2-1
d_gene: NA
len: 16
abundance: NA
v_gene: TRBV25-1
CDR3aa: CASSVGLSSSYNEQFF
CDR3nt: TGTGCCAGCAGTGTCGGTCTGTCGAGCTCCTACAATGAGCAGTTCTTC

j_gene: TRBJ2-7
d_gene: NA
len: 14
abundance: NA
v_gene: TRBV9
CDR3aa: CASSVSDGTYEQYF
CDR3nt: TGTGCCAGCAGCGTATCCGACGGTACCTACGAGCAGTACTTC

j_gene: TRBJ2-3
d_gene: TRBD1
len: 15
abundance: NA
v_gene: TRBV3-1/TRBV3-2
CDR3aa: CASSQGGQGPDTQYF
CDR3nt: TGTGCCAGCAGCCAAGGGGGACAGGGGCCAGATACGCAGTATTTT

j_gene: TRBJ2-5
d_gene: TRBD2
len: 17
abundance: NA
v_gene: TRBV6-2/TRBV6-3
CDR3aa: CASSWGSGRGKWETQYF
CDR3nt: TGTGCCAGCAGTTGGGGTAGCGGGAGAGGAAAGTGGGAGACCCAGTACTTC

j_gene: TRBJ1-2
d_gene: NA
len: 12
abundance: NA
v_gene: TRBV6-5
CDR3aa: CASHRAGDGYTF
CDR3nt: TGTGCCAGCCACAGGGCCGGAGATGGCTACACCTTC

j_gene: TRBJ2-3
d_gene: NA
len: 14
abundance: NA
v_gene: TRBV18
CDR3aa: CASSPGGWGDTQYF
CDR3nt: TGTGCCAGCTCACCGGGCGGATGGGGAGATACGCAGTATTTT

j_gene: TRBJ1-3
d_gene: TRBD1
len: 18
abundance: NA
v_gene: TRBV7-2
CDR3aa: CASSLGPARTGSGNTIYF
CDR3nt: TGTGCCAGCAGCTTAGGGCCAGCTCGGACAGGCTCCGGAAACACCATATATTTT

j_gene: TRBJ1-1
d_gene: NA
len: 16
abundance: NA
v_gene: TRBV18
CDR3aa: CASSLSPQGIGTEAFF
CDR3nt: TGTGCCAGCTCACTTAGTCCCCAGGGGATAGGCACTGAAGCTTTCTTT

j_gene: TRBJ2-3
d_gene: TRBD2
len: 17
abundance: NA
v_gene: TRBV4-3
CDR3aa: CASSQGRGGTSTDTQYF
CDR3nt: TGCGCCAGCAGCCAAGGAAGGGGAGGGACTAGCACAGATACGCAGTATTTT

j_gene: TRBJ2-2
d_gene: NA
len: 14
abundance: once
v_gene: TRBV7-9
CDR3aa: CASPIAPRAGELFF
CDR3nt: TGTGCCAGCCCCATCGCGCCGAGGGCCGGGGAGCTGTTTTTT

j_gene: TRBJ2-3
d_gene: TRBD1
len: 14
abundance: NA
v_gene: TRBV13
CDR3aa: CASSRTGATDTQYF
CDR3nt: TGTGCCAGCAGCCGGACAGGAGCCACAGATACGCAGTATTTT

j_gene: TRBJ1-2
d_gene: TRBD1
len: 14
abundance: NA
v_gene: TRBV9
CDR3aa: CASRKTGDGYGYTF
CDR3nt: TGTGCCAGCAGGAAGACAGGGGATGGCTATGGCTACACCTTC

j_gene: TRBJ1-2
d_gene: TRBD1
len: 16
abundance: NA
v_gene: TRBV7-9
CDR3aa: CASSLGPLGTGIGYTF
CDR3nt: TGTGCCAGCAGCTTAGGACCACTAGGGACAGGGATCGGCTACACCTTC

j_gene: TRBJ2-7
d_gene: NA
len: 14
abundance: NA
v_gene: TRBV6-6
CDR3aa: CASSYPTRNYEQYF
CDR3nt: TGTGCCAGCAGTTACCCGACTCGAAACTACGAGCAGTACTTC

j_gene: TRBJ1-1
d_gene: NA
len: 17
abundance: NA
v_gene: TRBV9
CDR3aa: CASSPGRIGRRNTEAFF
CDR3nt: TGTGCCAGCAGCCCAGGGAGGATAGGACGGAGGAACACTGAAGCTTTCTTT

j_gene: TRBJ2-5
d_gene: TRBD2
len: 15
abundance: NA
v_gene: TRBV20-1
CDR3aa: CSASPGTSGKQTQYF
CDR3nt: TGCAGTGCTAGTCCAGGGACTAGCGGGAAGCAGACCCAGTACTTC

j_gene: TRBJ2-1
d_gene: TRBD1
len: 15
abundance: NA
v_gene: TRBV24-1
CDR3aa: CATSDPGTGINEQFF
CDR3nt: TGTGCCACCAGTGATCCCGGGACAGGGATAAATGAGCAGTTCTTC

j_gene: TRBJ1-4
d_gene: NA
len: 16
abundance: NA
v_gene: TRBV4-3
CDR3aa: CASSQERGGAGEKLFF
CDR3nt: TGCGCCAGCAGCCAAGAGAGGGGGGGCGCGGGGGAAAAACTGTTTTTT

j_gene: TRBJ2-3
d_gene: NA
len: 15
abundance: NA
v_gene: TRBV10-3
CDR3aa: CAISLDGPSTDTQYF
CDR3nt: TGTGCCATCAGCCTCGACGGGCCTAGCACAGATACGCAGTATTTT

j_gene: TRBJ1-2
d_gene: TRBD1
len: 13
abundance: NA
v_gene: TRBV19
CDR3aa: CASEGQGTSGYTF
CDR3nt: TGTGCCAGTGAGGGACAGGGGACTTCAGGCTACACCTTC

j_gene: TRBJ1-2
d_gene: TRBD1
len: 15
abundance: NA
v_gene: TRBV27
CDR3aa: CASSSRDRGPYGYTF
CDR3nt: TGTGCCAGCAGTTCCCGGGACAGGGGGCCTTATGGCTACACCTTC

j_gene: TRBJ1-1
d_gene: NA
len: 14
abundance: NA
v_gene: TRBV15
CDR3aa: CATSRTAVNTEAFF
CDR3nt: TGTGCCACCAGCAGGACTGCGGTGAACACTGAAGCTTTCTTT

j_gene: TRBJ1-1
d_gene: TRBD1
len: 15
abundance: once
v_gene: TRBV5-6
CDR3aa: CASSQTGGFDTEAFF
CDR3nt: TGTGCCAGCAGCCAGACAGGGGGCTTTGACACTGAAGCTTTCTTT

j_gene: TRBJ2-2
d_gene: TRBD2
len: 16
abundance: NA
v_gene: TRBV7-8
CDR3aa: CASSLDRLAGAGELFF
CDR3nt: TGTGCCAGCAGCTTAGATAGGCTAGCGGGGGCCGGGGAGCTGTTTTTT

j_gene: TRBJ2-1
d_gene: TRBD2
len: 16
abundance: NA
v_gene: TRBV24-1
CDR3aa: CATSDRGLAGGVEQFF
CDR3nt: TGTGCCACCAGTGACAGGGGACTAGCGGGAGGTGTTGAGCAGTTCTTC

j_gene: TRBJ2-7
d_gene: NA
len: 12
abundance: NA
v_gene: TRBV10-2
CDR3aa: CASSELYREQYF
CDR3nt: TGCGCCAGCAGTGAGCTTTACAGGGAGCAGTACTTC

j_gene: TRBJ2-5
d_gene: NA
len: 12
abundance: NA
v_gene: TRBV15
CDR3aa: CATSRDLQTQYF
CDR3nt: TGTGCCACCAGCAGAGATTTACAGACCCAGTACTTC

j_gene: TRBJ1-4
d_gene: NA
len: 14
abundance: once
v_gene: TRBV2
CDR3aa: CASRRTPTNEKLFF
CDR3nt: TGTGCCAGCAGACGGACACCAACTAATGAAAAACTGTTTTTT

j_gene: TRBJ1-1
d_gene: NA
len: 14
abundance: NA
v_gene: TRBV19
CDR3aa: CASRQGIRDTEAFF
CDR3nt: TGTGCCAGTAGGCAGGGGATTCGTGACACTGAAGCTTTCTTT

j_gene: TRBJ1-2
d_gene: NA
len: 14
abundance: NA
v_gene: TRBV2
CDR3aa: CASSENPGASGYTF
CDR3nt: TGTGCCAGCAGTGAAAATCCAGGCGCCTCTGGCTACACCTTC

j_gene: TRBJ1-1
d_gene: NA
len: 17
abundance: NA
v_gene: TRBV4-1
CDR3aa: CASSQEGSRRRNTEAFF
CDR3nt: TGCGCCAGCAGCCAAGAGGGTTCGAGACGGCGGAACACTGAAGCTTTCTTT

j_gene: TRBJ1-4
d_gene: NA
len: 14
abundance: NA
v_gene: TRBV6-5
CDR3aa: CASSSGTDIEKLFF
CDR3nt: TGTGCCAGCAGCTCCGGGACGGATATTGAAAAACTGTTTTTT

j_gene: TRBJ1-1
d_gene: NA
len: 13
abundance: NA
v_gene: TRBV5-8
CDR3aa: CASSPGWFTEAFF
CDR3nt: TGTGCCAGCAGCCCCGGTTGGTTTACTGAAGCTTTCTTT

j_gene: TRBJ2-2
d_gene: NA
len: 16
abundance: NA
v_gene: TRBV7-3
CDR3aa: CASSLVGGDPTGELFF
CDR3nt: TGTGCCAGCAGCTTAGTTGGCGGGGACCCCACCGGGGAGCTGTTTTTT

j_gene: TRBJ1-2
d_gene: NA
len: 13
abundance: NA
v_gene: TRBV2
CDR3aa: CASTRGSSYGYTF
CDR3nt: TGTGCCAGCACCCGAGGGTCCTCCTATGGCTACACCTTC

j_gene: TRBJ2-4
d_gene: NA
len: 14
abundance: once
v_gene: TRBV7-9
CDR3aa: CASSSEGAKNIQYF
CDR3nt: TGTGCCAGCAGCTCAGAGGGGGCCAAAAACATTCAGTACTTC

j_gene: TRBJ2-5
d_gene: NA
len: 16
abundance: NA
v_gene: TRBV28
CDR3aa: CASTPLGLGSEETQYF
CDR3nt: TGTGCCAGCACTCCTCTTGGACTGGGATCAGAGGAGACCCAGTACTTC

j_gene: TRBJ2-7
d_gene: NA
len: 12
abundance: NA
v_gene: TRBV30
CDR3aa: CAWSVLAYEQYF
CDR3nt: TGTGCCTGGAGTGTACTAGCCTACGAGCAGTACTTC

j_gene: TRBJ2-7
d_gene: NA
len: 14
abundance: few
v_gene: TRBV9
CDR3aa: CASSVASSSYEQYF
CDR3nt: TGTGCCAGCAGCGTAGCGAGTTCCTCCTACGAGCAGTACTTC

j_gene: TRBJ2-4
d_gene: NA
len: 16
abundance: NA
v_gene: TRBV13
CDR3aa: CASSPTGMGAKNIQYF
CDR3nt: TGTGCCAGCAGCCCCACGGGGATGGGAGCCAAAAACATTCAGTACTTC

j_gene: TRBJ2-2
d_gene: NA
len: 15
abundance: NA
v_gene: TRBV7-6
CDR3aa: CASSLLSGGPGELFF
CDR3nt: TGTGCCAGCAGCTTACTTTCTGGGGGACCCGGGGAGCTGTTTTTT

j_gene: TRBJ2-7
d_gene: TRBD1
len: 15
abundance: NA
v_gene: TRBV6-2/TRBV6-3
CDR3aa: CASSHRDSRGYEQYF
CDR3nt: TGTGCCAGCAGTCACCGGGACAGCCGGGGCTACGAGCAGTACTTC